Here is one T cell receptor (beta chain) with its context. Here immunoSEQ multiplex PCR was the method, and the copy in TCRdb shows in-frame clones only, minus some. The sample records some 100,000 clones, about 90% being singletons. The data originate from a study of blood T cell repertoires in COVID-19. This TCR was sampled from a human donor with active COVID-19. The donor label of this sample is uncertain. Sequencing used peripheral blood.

The CDR3 DNA reads as TGTGCCAGCAGATACACAGGGTCCTACAATGAGCAGTTCTTC. This encodes CASRYTGSYNEQFF. V and J are TRBV6-2 or TRBV6-3 and TRBJ2-1, with D possibly TRBD1 on 6 matching bases. Trimming stripped 6 bases from V and 1 base from J, with 10 bases between. Germline V CDR1 and CDR2: MNHEY, SVGEGT. The CDR3 contains 14 residues.